Shown below are 2 T cell receptor beta chains from a single sample sequenced in a study of CD8 T cells in Susac syndrome. Random hexamers were used to reverse transcribe roughly 0.45 to 1 ug of RNA. MiXCR, applied by TCRdb to the immunoSEQ multiplex PCR reads, yields one record per CDR3 protein. The profile shows a few hundred thousand distinct CDR3 sequences, approximately 95% of them singletons. Source material: CD4+ T cells from PBMCs. All receptors derive from a human donor with multiple sclerosis.

The chain joins TRBV29-1 to TRBJ2-5, with 9 bases lining up with TRBD2. There are 14 residues in the CDR3. V was pared by 6 bases and J by 0 bases, with 5 bases of the junction left unmatched. The germline V gene encodes CDR1 SQVTM and CDR2 ANQGSEA. The CDR3 spells CSVRLAEDQETQYF. The CDR3 nucleotides are TGCAGCGTAAGACTAGCGGAGGACCAAGAGACCCAGTACTTC.

This chain connects TRBV29-1 to TRBJ2-3; the D gene is possibly TRBD1 (5 bases). This CDR3 contains 13 residues. Germline loops: CDR1 SQVTM, CDR2 ANQGSEA. V gave up 4 bases and J gave up 1 base, with 9 bases separating them. The DNA for the CDR3 is TGCAGCGTTGCTGCCAGGGGCACAGATACGCAGTATTTT. This translates into CSVAARGTDTQYF.